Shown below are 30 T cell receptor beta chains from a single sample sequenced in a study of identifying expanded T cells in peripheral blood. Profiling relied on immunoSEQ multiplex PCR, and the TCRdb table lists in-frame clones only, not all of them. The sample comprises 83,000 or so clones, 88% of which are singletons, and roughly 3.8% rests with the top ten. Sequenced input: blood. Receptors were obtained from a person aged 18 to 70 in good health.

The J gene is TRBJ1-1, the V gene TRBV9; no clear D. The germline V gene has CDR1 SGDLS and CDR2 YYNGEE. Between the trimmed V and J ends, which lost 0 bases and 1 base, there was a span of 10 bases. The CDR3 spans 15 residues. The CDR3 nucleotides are TGTGCCAGCAGCGTAGTTGGAGGGTGGAACACTGAAGCTTTCTTT. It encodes CASSVVGGWNTEAFF. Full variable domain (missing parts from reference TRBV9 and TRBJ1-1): DSGVTQTPKHLITATGQRVTLRCSPRSGDLSVYWYQQSLDQGLQFLIQYYNGEERAKGNILERFSAQQFPDLHSELNLSSLELGDSALYFCASSVVGGWNTEAFFGQGTRLTVV.

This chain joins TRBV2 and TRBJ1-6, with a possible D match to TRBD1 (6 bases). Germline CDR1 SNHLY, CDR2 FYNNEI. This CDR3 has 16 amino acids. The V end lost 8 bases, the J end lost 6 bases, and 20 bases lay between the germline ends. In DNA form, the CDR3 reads TGTGCCAGCCTAAGTGTTCCGGGACATCGTAATTCACCCCTCCACTTT. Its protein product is CASLSVPGHRNSPLHF.

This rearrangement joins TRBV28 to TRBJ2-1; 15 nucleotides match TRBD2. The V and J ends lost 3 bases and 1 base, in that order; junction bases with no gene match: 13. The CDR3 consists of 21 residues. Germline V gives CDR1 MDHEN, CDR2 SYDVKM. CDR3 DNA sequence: TGTGCCAGCAGTTTCCCCCCTGGACTAGCGGGAGGGCCGAGGTCCTACAATGAGCAGTTCTTC. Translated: CASSFPPGLAGGPRSYNEQFF.

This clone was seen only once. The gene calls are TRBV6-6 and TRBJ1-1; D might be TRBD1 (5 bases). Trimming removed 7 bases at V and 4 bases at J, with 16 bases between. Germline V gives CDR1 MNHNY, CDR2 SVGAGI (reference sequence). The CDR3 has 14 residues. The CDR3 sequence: CASTLGVRVTEAFF. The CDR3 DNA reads TGTGCCAGCACACTAGGGGTTCGGGTCACTGAAGCTTTCTTT.

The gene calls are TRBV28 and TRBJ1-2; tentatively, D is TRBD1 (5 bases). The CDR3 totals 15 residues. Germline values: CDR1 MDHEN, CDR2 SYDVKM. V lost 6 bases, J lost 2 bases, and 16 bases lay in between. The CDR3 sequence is CASSRNGAPNYGYTF. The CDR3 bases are TGTGCCAGCAGCCGCAATGGGGCACCGAACTATGGCTACACCTTC.

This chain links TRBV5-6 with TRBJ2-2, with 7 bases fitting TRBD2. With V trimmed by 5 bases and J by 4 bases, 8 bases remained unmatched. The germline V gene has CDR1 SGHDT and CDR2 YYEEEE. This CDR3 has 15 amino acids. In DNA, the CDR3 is TGTGCCAGCAGTATGGTCTGGGGGGGCACCGGGGAGCTGTTTTTT. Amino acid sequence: CASSMVWGGTGELFF.

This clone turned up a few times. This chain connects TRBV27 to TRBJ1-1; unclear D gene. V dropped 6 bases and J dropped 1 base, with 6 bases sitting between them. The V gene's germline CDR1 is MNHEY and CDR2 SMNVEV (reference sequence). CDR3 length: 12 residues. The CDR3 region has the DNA TGTGCCAGCAGGACGGCGAACACTGAAGCTTTCTTT. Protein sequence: CASRTANTEAFF.

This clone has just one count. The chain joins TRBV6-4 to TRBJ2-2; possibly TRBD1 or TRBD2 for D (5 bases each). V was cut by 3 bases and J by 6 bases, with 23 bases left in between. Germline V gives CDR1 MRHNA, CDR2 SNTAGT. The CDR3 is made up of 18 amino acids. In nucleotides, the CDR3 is TGTGCCAGCAGTGAAATCCCCGGGGCTGACTCGAATCCCGGGGAGCTGTTTTTT. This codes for CASSEIPGADSNPGELFF.

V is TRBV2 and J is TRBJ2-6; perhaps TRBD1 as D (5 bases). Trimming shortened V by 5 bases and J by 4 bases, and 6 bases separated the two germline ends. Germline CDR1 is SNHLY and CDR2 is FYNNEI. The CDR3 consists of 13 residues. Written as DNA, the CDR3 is TGTGCCAGCAGTCGACAGGGGGCCAACGTCCTGACTTTC. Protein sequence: CASSRQGANVLTF.

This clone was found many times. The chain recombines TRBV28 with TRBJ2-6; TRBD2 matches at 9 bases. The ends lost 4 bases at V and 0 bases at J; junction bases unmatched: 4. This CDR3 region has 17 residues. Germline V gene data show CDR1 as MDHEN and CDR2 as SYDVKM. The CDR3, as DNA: TGTGCCAGCAGTTCCGGGACTAGCAGCTCTGGGGCCAACGTCCTGACTTTC. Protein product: CASSSGTSSSGANVLTF.

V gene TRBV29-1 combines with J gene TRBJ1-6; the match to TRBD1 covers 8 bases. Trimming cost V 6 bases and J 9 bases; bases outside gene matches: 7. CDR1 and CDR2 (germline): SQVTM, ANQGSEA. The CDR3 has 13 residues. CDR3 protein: CSVETGAGSPLHF. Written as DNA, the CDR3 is TGCAGCGTGGAGACAGGGGCAGGTTCACCCCTCCACTTT.

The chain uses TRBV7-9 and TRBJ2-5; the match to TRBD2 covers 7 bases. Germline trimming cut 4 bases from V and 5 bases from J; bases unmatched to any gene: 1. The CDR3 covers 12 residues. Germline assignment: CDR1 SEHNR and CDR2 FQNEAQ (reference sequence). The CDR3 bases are TGTGCCAGCAGCTACGGGGGGGAGACCCAGTACTTC. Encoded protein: CASSYGGETQYF.

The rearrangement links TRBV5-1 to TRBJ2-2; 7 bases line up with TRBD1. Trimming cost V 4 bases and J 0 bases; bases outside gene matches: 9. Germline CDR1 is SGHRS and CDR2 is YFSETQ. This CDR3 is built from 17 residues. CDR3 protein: CASSPSRQGANTGELFF. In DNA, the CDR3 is TGCGCCAGCAGCCCATCCCGACAGGGAGCGAACACCGGGGAGCTGTTTTTT.

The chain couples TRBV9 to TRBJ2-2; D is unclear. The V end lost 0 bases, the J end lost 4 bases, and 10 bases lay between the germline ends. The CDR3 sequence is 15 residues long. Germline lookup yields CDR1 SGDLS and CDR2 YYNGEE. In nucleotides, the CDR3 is TGTGCCAGCAGCGTAGCCCAGCCTCGCACCGGGGAGCTGTTTTTT. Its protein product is CASSVAQPRTGELFF.

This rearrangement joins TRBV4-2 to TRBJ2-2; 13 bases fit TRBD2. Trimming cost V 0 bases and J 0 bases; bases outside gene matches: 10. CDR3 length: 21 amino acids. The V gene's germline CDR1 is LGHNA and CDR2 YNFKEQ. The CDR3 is CASSQDATSGGTIANTGELFF. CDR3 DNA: TGTGCCAGCAGCCAAGACGCGACTAGCGGGGGGACAATCGCGAACACCGGGGAGCTGTTTTTT.

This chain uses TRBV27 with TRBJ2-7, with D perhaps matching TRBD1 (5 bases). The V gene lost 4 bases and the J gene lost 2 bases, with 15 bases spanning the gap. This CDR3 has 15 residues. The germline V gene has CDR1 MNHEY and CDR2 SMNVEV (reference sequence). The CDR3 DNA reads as TGTGCCAGCAGTTCAACGCAAACAGGTACCTACGAGCAGTACTTC. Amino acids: CASSSTQTGTYEQYF.

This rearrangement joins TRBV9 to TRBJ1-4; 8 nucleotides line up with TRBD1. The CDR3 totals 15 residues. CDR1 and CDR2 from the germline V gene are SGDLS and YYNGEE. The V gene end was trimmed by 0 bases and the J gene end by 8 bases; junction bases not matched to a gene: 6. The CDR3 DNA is TGTGCCAGCAGCGTAGAGACAGGGGCAAGGGAAAAACTGTTTTTT. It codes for CASSVETGAREKLFF.

DNA for the CDR3: TGTGCCAGCAGCGTAGGACAATCGGGACAGCCCCAGCATTTT. This encodes CASSVGQSGQPQHF. The V call is TRBV9, the J call TRBJ1-5; D uncertain. The CDR3 is made up of 14 amino acids. V was shortened by 0 bases and J by 7 bases, with 11 bases between the two germline ends. The germline V gene encodes CDR1 SGDLS and CDR2 YYNGEE.

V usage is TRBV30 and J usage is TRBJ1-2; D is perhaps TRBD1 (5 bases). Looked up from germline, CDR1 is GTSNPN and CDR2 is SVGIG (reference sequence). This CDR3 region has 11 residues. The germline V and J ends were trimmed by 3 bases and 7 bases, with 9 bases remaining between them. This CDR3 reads CAWSFRVGYTF. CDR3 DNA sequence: TGTGCCTGGAGCTTCAGGGTTGGCTACACCTTC. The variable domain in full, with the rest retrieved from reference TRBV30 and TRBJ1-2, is SQTIHQWPATLVQPVGSPLSLECTVEGTSNPNLYWYRQAAGRGLQLLFYSVGIGQISSEVPQNLSASRPQDRQFILSSKKLLLSDSGFYLCAWSFRVGYTFGSGTRLTVV.

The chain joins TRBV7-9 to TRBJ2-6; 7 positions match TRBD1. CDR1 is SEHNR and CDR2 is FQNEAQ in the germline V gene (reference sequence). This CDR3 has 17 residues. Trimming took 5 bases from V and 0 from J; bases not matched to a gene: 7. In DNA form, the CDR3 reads TGTGCCAGCAGCCAAGGACAGGCCGCCTCTGGGGCCAACGTCCTGACTTTC. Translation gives CASSQGQAASGANVLTF.

The CDR3 here is CASSLRGLTVGANVLTF. DNA for the CDR3: TGTGCCAGCAGCCTACGCGGACTGACCGTCGGGGCCAACGTCCTGACTTTC. V and J are TRBV5-4 and TRBJ2-6; perhaps TRBD2 as D (5 bases). CDR1 is SGHNT, CDR2 YYREEE, per germline (reference sequence). The CDR3 is 17 amino acids. Trimming took off 4 bases at V and 4 bases at J, with 18 bases between the two ends.

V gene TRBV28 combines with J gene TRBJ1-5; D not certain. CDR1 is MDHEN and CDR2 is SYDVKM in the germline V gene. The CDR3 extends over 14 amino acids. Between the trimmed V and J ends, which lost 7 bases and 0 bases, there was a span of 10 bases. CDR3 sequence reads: CASNLGYSNQPQHF. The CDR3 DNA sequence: TGTGCCAGCAATTTGGGATATAGCAATCAGCCCCAGCATTTT.

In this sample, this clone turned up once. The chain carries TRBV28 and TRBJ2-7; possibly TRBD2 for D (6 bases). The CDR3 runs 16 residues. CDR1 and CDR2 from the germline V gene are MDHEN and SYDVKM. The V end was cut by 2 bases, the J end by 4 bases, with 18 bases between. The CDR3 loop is CASSLGLSGSRYEQYF. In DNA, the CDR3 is TGTGCCAGCAGTTTAGGGCTTAGCGGCTCCAGGTACGAGCAGTACTTC.

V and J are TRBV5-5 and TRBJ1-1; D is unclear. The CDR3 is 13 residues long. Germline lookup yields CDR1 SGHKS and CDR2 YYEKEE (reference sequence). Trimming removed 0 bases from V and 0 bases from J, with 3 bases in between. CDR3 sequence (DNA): TGTGCCAGCAGCTTGGGGCTGAACACTGAAGCTTTCTTT. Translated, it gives CASSLGLNTEAFF.

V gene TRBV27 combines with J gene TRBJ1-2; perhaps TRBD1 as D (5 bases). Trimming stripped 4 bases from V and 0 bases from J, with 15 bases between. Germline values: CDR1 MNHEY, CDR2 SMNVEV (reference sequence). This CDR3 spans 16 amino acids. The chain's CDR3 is CASSSPLQGTNYGYTF. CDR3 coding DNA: TGTGCCAGCAGTTCCCCCCTTCAGGGAACTAACTATGGCTACACCTTC.

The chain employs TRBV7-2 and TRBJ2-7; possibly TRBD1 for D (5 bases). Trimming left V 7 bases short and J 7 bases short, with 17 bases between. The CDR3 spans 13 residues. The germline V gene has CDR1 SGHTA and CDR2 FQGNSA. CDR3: CASKGQGSREQYF. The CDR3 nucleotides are TGTGCCAGCAAGGGGCAGGGTTCGCGGGAGCAGTACTTC.

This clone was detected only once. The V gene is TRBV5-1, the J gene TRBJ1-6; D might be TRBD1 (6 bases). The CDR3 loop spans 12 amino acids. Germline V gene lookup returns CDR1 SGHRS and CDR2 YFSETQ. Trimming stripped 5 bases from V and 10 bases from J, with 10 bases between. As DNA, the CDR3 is TGCGCCAGCAGACAGGGAAGATCACCCCTCCACTTT. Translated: CASRQGRSPLHF. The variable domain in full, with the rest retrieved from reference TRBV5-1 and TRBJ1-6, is KAGVTQTPRYLIKTRGQQVTLSCSPISGHRSVSWYQQTPGQGLQFLFEYFSETQRNKGNFPGRFSGRQFSNSRSEMNVSTLELGDSALYLCASRQGRSPLHFGNGTRLTVT.

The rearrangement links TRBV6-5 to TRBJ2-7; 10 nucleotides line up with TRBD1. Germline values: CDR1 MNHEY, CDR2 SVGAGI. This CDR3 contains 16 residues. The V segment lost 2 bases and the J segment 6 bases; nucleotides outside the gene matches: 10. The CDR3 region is CASSYNSPGQGIEQYF. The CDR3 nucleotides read TGTGCCAGCAGTTACAACTCACCGGGACAGGGGATCGAGCAGTACTTC.

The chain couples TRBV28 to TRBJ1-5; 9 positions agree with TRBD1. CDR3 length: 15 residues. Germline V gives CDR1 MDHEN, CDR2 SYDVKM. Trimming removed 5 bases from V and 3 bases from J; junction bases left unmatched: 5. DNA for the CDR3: TGTGCCAGCAGTCCACAGGGGGCACCCAATCAGCCCCAGCATTTT. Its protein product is CASSPQGAPNQPQHF. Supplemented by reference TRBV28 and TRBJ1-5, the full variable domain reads DVKVTQSSRYLVKRTGEKVFLECVQDMDHENMFWYRQDPGLGLRLIYFSYDVKMKEKGDIPEGYSVSREKKERFSLILESASTNQTSMYLCASSPQGAPNQPQHFGDGTRLSIL.

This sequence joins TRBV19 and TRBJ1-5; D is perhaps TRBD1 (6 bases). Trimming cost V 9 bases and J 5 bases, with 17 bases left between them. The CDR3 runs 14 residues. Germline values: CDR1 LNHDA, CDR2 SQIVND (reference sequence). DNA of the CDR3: TGTGCCAGCAGCTGGACAGTTAGTGATCAGCCCCAGCATTTT. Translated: CASSWTVSDQPQHF.